Listed below are T cell receptor beta chains from one sample, sequenced in a study of blood T cell repertoires in COVID-19. The table came from immunoSEQ multiplex PCR; TCRdb's copy has only in-frame clones and leaves some out. The table shows about 310,000 clones, with about 88% occurring only once. The sample was PBMCs or T cells enriched from blood (not recorded which). Receptors were obtained from a woman in her 40s who had recovered from COVID-19. CDR3s include the opening cysteine and the closing phenylalanine or tryptophan. Each record gives: V gene, D gene, clone size, J gene, CDR3 protein. The D gene is left open where the match is weak. A row's size may be missing; if present it is once, few, many or a size class.

TRBV12-3/TRBV12-4,TRBD1,.,TRBJ1-3,CASSLMGGDRHF
TRBV10-3,.,.,TRBJ1-4,CAISDPDSRRGEKLFF
TRBV11-3,.,.,TRBJ1-1,CASSPTAKNTEAFF
TRBV12-3/TRBV12-4,.,.,TRBJ1-6,CASRQGNSPLHF
TRBV24-1,TRBD1,.,TRBJ1-2,CATSDFQGGQYGYTF
TRBV4-3,.,.,TRBJ1-1,CASSPHPGGENTEAFF
TRBV27,.,.,TRBJ1-1,CASSHNGGPTEAFF
TRBV5-4,TRBD2,.,TRBJ2-3,CASSLGGTTSTDTQYF
TRBV4-3,.,.,TRBJ1-5,CASSARGGDQPQHF
TRBV7-6,TRBD2,few,TRBJ2-2,CASSRGTSPYTGELFF
TRBV21-1,.,.,TRBJ1-5,CASSQGQHNSNQPQHF
TRBV7-2,.,.,TRBJ2-1,CATAFGEQFF
TRBV11-3,.,.,TRBJ2-1,CASSLDGEAHDEQFF
TRBV7-9,TRBD1,.,TRBJ1-1,CASSQVPGQGVPEAFF
TRBV9,TRBD1,.,TRBJ1-2,CASSLLGTGMYGYTF
TRBV5-1,TRBD1,.,TRBJ1-2,CASSWGTGGYGYTF
TRBV25-1,.,.,TRBJ1-5,CASSEGLGPQHF
TRBV11-2,.,few,TRBJ1-3,CASSLASTGFSGNTIYF
TRBV5-4,.,.,TRBJ2-3,CASSFYGLPSTNTQYF
TRBV29-1,TRBD1,.,TRBJ1-2,CSVGGGQVNYGYTF